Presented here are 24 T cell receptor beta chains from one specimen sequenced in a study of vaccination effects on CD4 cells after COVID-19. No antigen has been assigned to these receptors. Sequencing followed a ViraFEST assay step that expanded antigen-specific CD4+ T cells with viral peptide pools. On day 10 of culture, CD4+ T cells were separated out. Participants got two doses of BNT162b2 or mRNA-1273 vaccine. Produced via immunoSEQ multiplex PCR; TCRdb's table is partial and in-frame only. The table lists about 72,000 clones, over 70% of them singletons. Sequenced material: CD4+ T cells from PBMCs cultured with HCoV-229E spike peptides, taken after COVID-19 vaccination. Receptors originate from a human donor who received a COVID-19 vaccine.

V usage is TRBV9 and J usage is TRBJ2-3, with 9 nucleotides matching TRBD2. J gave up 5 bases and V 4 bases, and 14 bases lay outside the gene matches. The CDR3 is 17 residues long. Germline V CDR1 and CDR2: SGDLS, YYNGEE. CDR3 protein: CASSPWRVAGAGDTQYF. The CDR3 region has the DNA TGTGCCAGCAGCCCTTGGAGGGTAGCGGGGGCGGGAGATACGCAGTATTTT.

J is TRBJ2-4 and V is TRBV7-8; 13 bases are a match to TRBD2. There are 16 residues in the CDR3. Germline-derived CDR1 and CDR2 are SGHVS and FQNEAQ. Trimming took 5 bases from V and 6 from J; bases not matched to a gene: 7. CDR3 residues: CASSPGTSGVINIQYF. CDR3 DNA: TGTGCCAGCAGCCCCGGGACTAGCGGGGTTATAAACATTCAGTACTTC.

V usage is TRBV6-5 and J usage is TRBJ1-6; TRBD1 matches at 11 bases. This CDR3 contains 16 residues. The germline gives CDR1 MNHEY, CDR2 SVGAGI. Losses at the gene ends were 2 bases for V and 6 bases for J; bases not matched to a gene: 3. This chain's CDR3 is CASSYAGQGANSPLHF. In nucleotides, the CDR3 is TGTGCCAGCAGTTACGCCGGACAGGGGGCTAATTCACCCCTCCACTTT.

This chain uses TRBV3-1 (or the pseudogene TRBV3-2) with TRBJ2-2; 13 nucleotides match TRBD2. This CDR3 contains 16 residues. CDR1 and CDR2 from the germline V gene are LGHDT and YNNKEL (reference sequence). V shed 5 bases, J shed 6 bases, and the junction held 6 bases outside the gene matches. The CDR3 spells CASSYRLAGGPGELFF. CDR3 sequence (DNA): TGTGCCAGCAGCTATCGACTAGCGGGGGGACCCGGGGAGCTGTTTTTT.

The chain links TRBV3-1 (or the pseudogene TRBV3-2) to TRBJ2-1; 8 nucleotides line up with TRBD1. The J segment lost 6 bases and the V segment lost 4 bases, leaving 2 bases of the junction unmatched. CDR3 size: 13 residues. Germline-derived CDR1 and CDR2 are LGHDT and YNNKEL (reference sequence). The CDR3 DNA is TGTGCCAGCAGCCGACAGGGGAGCAATGAGCAGTTCTTC. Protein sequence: CASSRQGSNEQFF.

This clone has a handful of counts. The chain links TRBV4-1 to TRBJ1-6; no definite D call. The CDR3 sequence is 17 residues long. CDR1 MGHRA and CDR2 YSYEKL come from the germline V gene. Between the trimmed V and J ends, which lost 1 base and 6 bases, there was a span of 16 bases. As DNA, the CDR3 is TGCGCCAGCAGCCAAGTTTCAGGCGGAGGTTCTAATTCACCCCTCCACTTT. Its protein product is CASSQVSGGGSNSPLHF.

The CDR3 loop reads CASRTWVVTEAFF. In DNA, the CDR3 is TGTGCCAGCAGGACTTGGGTTGTCACTGAAGCTTTCTTT. V gene TRBV12-3 or TRBV12-4 combines with J gene TRBJ1-1; D unclear. V was cut by 6 bases and J by 4 bases, with 12 bases left in between. The CDR3 runs 13 residues.

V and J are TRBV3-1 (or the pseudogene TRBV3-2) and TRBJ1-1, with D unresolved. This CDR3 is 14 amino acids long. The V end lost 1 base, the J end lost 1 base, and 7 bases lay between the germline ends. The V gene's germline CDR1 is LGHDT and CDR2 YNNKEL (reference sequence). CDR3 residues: CASSQVGSNTEAFF. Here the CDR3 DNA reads TGTGCCAGCAGCCAAGTTGGTTCGAACACTGAAGCTTTCTTT.

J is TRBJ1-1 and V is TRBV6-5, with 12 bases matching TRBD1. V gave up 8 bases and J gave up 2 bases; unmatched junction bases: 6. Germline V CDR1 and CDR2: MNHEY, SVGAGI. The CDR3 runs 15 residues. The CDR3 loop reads CASRGQGAGNTEAFF. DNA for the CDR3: TGTGCCAGCCGGGGACAGGGGGCGGGAAACACTGAAGCTTTCTTT.

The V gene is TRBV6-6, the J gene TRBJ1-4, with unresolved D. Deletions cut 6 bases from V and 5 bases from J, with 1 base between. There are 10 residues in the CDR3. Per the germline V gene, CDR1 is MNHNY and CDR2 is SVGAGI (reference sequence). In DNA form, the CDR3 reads TGTGCCAGCAGAAATGAAAAACTGTTTTTT. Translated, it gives CASRNEKLFF.

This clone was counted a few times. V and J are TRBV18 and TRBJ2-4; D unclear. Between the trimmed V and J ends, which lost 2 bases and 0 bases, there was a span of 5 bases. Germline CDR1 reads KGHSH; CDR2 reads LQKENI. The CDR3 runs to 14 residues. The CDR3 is CASSPGLAKNIQYF. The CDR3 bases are TGTGCCAGCTCACCAGGGCTAGCCAAAAACATTCAGTACTTC.

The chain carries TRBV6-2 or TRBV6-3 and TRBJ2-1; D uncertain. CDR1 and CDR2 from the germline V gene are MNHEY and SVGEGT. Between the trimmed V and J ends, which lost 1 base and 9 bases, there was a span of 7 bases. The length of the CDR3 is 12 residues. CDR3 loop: CASSYYEREQFF. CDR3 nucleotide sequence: TGTGCCAGCAGTTACTATGAGCGTGAGCAGTTCTTC.

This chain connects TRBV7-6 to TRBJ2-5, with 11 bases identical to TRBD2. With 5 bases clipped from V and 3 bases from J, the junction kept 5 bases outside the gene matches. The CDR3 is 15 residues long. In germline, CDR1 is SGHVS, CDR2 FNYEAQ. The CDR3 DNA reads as TGTGCCAGCAGCCCCGGGACTAGCGGAGAAGAGACCCAGTACTTC. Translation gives CASSPGTSGEETQYF. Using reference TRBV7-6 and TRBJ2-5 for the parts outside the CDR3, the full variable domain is GAGVSQSPRYKVTKRGQDVALRCDPISGHVSLYWYRQALGQGPEFLTYFNYEAQQDKSGLPNDRFSAERPEGSISTLTIQRTEQRDSAMYRCASSPGTSGEETQYFGPGTRLLVL.

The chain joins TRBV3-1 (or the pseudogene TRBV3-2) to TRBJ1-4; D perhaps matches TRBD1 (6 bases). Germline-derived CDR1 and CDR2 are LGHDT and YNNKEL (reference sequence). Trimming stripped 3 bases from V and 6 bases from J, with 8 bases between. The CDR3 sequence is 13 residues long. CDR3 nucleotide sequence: TGTGCCAGCAGCCAGGGGGGCGATGAAAAACTGTTTTTT. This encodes CASSQGGDEKLFF.

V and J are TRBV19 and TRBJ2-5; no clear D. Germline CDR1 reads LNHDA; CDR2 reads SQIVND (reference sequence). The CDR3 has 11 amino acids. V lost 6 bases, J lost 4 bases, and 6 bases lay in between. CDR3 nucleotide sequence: TGTGCCAGTAGGAGGAGAGAGACCCAGTACTTC. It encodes CASRRRETQYF.

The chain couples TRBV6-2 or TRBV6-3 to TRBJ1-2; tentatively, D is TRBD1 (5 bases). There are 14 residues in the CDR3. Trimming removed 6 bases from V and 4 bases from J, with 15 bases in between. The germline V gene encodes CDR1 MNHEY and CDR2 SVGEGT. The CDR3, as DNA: TGTGCCAGCAGCTGGTTCGGGACGGGCTATGGCTACACCTTC. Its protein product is CASSWFGTGYGYTF.

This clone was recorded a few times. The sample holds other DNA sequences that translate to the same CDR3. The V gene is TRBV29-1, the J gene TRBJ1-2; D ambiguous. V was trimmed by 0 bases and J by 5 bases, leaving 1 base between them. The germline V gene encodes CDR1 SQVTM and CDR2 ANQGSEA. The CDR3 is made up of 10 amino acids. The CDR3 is CSVEDYGYTF. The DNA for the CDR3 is TGCAGCGTTGAAGATTATGGCTACACCTTC.

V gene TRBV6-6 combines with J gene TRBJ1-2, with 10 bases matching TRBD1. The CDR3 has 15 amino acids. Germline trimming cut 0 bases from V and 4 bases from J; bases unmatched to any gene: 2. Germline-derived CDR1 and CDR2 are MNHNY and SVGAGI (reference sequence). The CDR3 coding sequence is TGTGCCAGCAGTTACTCGACAGGGGGCGGCTATGGCTACACCTTC. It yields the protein CASSYSTGGGYGYTF.

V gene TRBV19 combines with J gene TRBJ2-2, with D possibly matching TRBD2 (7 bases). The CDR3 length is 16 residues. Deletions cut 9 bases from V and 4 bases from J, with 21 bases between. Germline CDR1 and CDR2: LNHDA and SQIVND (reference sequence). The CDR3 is CASEARAGAITGELFF. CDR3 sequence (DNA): TGTGCCAGCGAAGCGCGGGCGGGGGCTATCACCGGGGAGCTGTTTTTT.

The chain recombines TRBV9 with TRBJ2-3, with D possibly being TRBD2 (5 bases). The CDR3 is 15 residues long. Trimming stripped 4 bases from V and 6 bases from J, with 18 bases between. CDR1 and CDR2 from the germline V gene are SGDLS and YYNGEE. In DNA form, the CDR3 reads TGTGCCAGCAGCCCCATCTCTTCCCCGGGGGATACGCAGTATTTT. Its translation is CASSPISSPGDTQYF. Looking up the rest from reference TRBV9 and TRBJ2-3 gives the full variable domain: DSGVTQTPKHLITATGQRVTLRCSPRSGDLSVYWYQQSLDQGLQFLIQYYNGEERAKGNILERFSAQQFPDLHSELNLSSLELGDSALYFCASSPISSPGDTQYFGPGTRLTVL.

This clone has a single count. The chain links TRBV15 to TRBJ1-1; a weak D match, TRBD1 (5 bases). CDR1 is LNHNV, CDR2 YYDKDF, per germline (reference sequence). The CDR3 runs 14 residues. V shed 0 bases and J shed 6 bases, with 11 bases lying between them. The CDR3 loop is CATSRDKVGPEAFF. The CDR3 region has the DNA TGTGCCACCAGCAGAGATAAGGTGGGGCCTGAAGCTTTCTTT.

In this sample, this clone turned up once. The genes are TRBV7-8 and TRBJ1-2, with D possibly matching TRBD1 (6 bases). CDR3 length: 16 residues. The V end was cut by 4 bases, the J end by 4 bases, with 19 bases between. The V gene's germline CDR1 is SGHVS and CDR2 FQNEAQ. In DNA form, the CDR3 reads TGTGCCAGCAGCTCCCAAGGGGGAACGGGAGCCTATGGCTACACCTTC. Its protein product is CASSSQGGTGAYGYTF.

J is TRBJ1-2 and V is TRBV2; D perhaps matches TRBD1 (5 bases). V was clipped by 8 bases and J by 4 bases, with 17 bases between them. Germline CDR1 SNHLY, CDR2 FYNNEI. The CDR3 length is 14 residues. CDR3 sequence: CASYDSRGGYGYTF. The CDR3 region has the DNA TGTGCCAGCTACGATTCAAGGGGCGGCTATGGCTACACCTTC.

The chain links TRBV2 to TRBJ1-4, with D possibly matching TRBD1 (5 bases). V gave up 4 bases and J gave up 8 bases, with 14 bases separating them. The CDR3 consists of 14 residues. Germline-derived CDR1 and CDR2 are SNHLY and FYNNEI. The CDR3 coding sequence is TGTGCCAGCAGTGCCGGGGGTCGGAGAGAAAAACTGTTTTTT. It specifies CASSAGGRREKLFF. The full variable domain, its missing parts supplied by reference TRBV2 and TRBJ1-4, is EPEVTQTPSHQVTQMGQEVILRCVPISNHLYFYWYRQILGQKVEFLVSFYNNEISEKSEIFDDQFSVERPDGSNFTLKIRSTKLEDSAMYFCASSAGGRREKLFFGSGTQLSVL.